Each of the 25 T cell receptor beta chains below was sequenced from the same sample in a study of cytotoxic CD8 clonotypes in ibrutinib-treated CLL. Clones were read by immunoSEQ multiplex PCR, and TCRdb kept only the in-frame ones, dropping some. The data hold fewer than 400,000 clones, with roughly two thirds observed a single time. The sequencing used PBMCs, collected after 36 months of ibrutinib treatment. Receptors were obtained from a human donor with chronic lymphocytic leukemia.

The chain links TRBV6-5 to TRBJ2-3; 9 bases map to TRBD2. This CDR3 comprises 14 residues. In germline, CDR1 is MNHEY, CDR2 SVGAGI. The V segment lost 7 bases and the J segment 6 bases; nucleotides outside the gene matches: 8. The CDR3 DNA reads TGTGCCAGCAATCCCAGCGGGAGGCTCGATACGCAGTATTTT. It translates to CASNPSGRLDTQYF.

The chain links TRBV20-1 to TRBJ1-1; D is unclear. The V gene's germline CDR1 is DFQATT and CDR2 SNEGSKA (reference sequence). The CDR3 loop spans 11 amino acids. Deletions cut 0 bases from V and 4 bases from J, with 3 bases between. The DNA for the CDR3 is TGCAGTGCTAGAGAGAGCACTGAAGCTTTCTTT. This codes for CSARESTEAFF.

The chain employs TRBV7-2 and TRBJ2-7, with D maybe TRBD2 (6 bases). The V gene's germline CDR1 is SGHTA and CDR2 FQGNSA. CDR3 length: 15 amino acids. V lost 6 bases and J lost 0, with 15 bases in between. The DNA for the CDR3 is TGTGCCAGCAGACGGAGGGGAGTGAGCTCCTACGAGCAGTACTTC. Its protein product is CASRRRGVSSYEQYF. The variable domain in full, completed from reference TRBV7-2 and TRBJ2-7, reads GAGVSQSPSNKVTEKGKDVELRCDPISGHTALYWYRQSLGQGLEFLIYFQGNSAPDKSGLPSDRFSAERTGGSVSTLTIQRTQQEDSAVYLCASRRRGVSSYEQYFGPGTRLTVT.

The chain links TRBV4-1 to TRBJ2-7, with a possible D match to TRBD2 (6 bases). Looked up from germline, CDR1 is MGHRA and CDR2 is YSYEKL. The CDR3 runs 15 residues. Trimming took 0 bases from V and 2 from J, leaving 11 bases between them. CDR3 sequence reads: CASSQDAGLTYEQYF. In DNA form, the CDR3 reads TGCGCCAGCAGCCAAGACGCGGGACTCACCTACGAGCAGTACTTC.

The genes are TRBV6-6 and TRBJ1-2; 7 nucleotides line up with TRBD1. The CDR3 is made up of 16 amino acids. J gave up 2 bases and V 0 bases, and 6 bases lay outside the gene matches. Germline V lookup: CDR1 MNHNY, CDR2 SVGAGI (reference sequence). CDR3 sequence: CASSYSKGGRNYGYTF. As DNA, the CDR3 is TGTGCCAGCAGTTACTCGAAAGGGGGCAGGAACTATGGCTACACCTTC.

This clone was detected a few times. This sequence joins TRBV11-2 and TRBJ2-2; possibly TRBD1 or TRBD2 for D (5 bases each). In germline, CDR1 is SGHAT, CDR2 FQNNGV. This CDR3 is built from 15 residues. Trimming took 3 bases from V and 5 from J, leaving 13 bases between them. For the CDR3, the DNA is TGTGCCAGCAGCTTGATCCGGGGCAGAACCGGGGAGCTGTTTTTT. Protein product: CASSLIRGRTGELFF.

This chain connects TRBV20-1 to TRBJ1-1, with TRBD1 as a possible D gene (6 bases). V was cut by 6 bases and J by 3 bases, with 8 bases left in between. The CDR3 length is 11 residues. Germline assignment: CDR1 DFQATT and CDR2 SNEGSKA (reference sequence). CDR3 coding DNA: TGCAGTGCCAGGGGATACACTGAAGCTTTCTTT. Translating it yields CSARGYTEAFF.

In this sample, this clone turned up once. The chain uses TRBV4-3 and TRBJ1-5; no firm D call. Trimming removed 0 bases from V and 7 bases from J, with 10 bases in between. Germline V gene sequence: CDR1 LGHNA, CDR2 YSLEER. The CDR3 extends over 14 amino acids. CDR3 DNA sequence: TGCGCCAGCAGCCAAGACGGCGCCGGGCAGCCCCAGCATTTT. Translating it yields CASSQDGAGQPQHF.

This chain joins TRBV7-2 and TRBJ2-1; tentatively, D is TRBD1 (5 bases). Between the trimmed V and J ends, which lost 2 bases and 2 bases, there was a span of 10 bases. Germline V gene lookup returns CDR1 SGHTA and CDR2 FQGNSA. The CDR3 sequence is 15 residues long. The CDR3 DNA sequence: TGTGCCAGCAGCTTATGGGGCGAGGCCTACAATGAGCAGTTCTTC. Translated: CASSLWGEAYNEQFF.

The chain combines TRBV14 with TRBJ2-1, with a possible D match to TRBD2 (5 bases). V dropped 1 base and J dropped 2 bases, with 6 bases sitting between them. This CDR3 spans 14 amino acids. CDR1 is SGHDN, CDR2 FVKESK, per germline. The CDR3 reads CASSQGLPYNEQFF. CDR3 DNA sequence: TGTGCCAGCAGCCAAGGACTACCCTACAATGAGCAGTTCTTC.

This clone was seen only once. The genes are TRBV6-1 and TRBJ2-3, with 7 bases that match TRBD2. The CDR3 contains 14 residues. The V and J ends lost 11 bases and 1 base, in that order; junction bases with no gene match: 9. Germline CDR1 reads MNHNS; CDR2 reads SASEGT. The CDR3 loop reads CASEETSGTDTQYF. For the CDR3, the DNA is TGTGCCTCAGAGGAAACTAGCGGCACAGATACGCAGTATTTT.

This chain uses TRBV7-8 with TRBJ2-1; 8 bases line up with TRBD2. The germline V gene has CDR1 SGHVS and CDR2 FQNEAQ. The trim removed 4 bases at V and 1 base at J, leaving 6 bases unmatched. CDR3 length: 16 amino acids. The CDR3 spells CASSSRAGESYNEQFF. CDR3 DNA sequence: TGTGCCAGCAGCTCGAGAGCGGGAGAATCCTACAATGAGCAGTTCTTC.

The chain uses TRBV7-3 and TRBJ2-7; possibly TRBD1 for D (5 bases). The CDR3 contains 13 residues. Trimming cost V 5 bases and J 6 bases, with 14 bases left between them. Germline V gives CDR1 SGHTA, CDR2 FQGTGA. The CDR3 nucleotides read TGTGCCAGCAGCCCCATGTCTGGGGCCGAGCAGTACTTC. Encoded protein: CASSPMSGAEQYF. The full variable domain, rest sourced from reference TRBV7-3 and TRBJ2-7, is GAGVSQTPSNKVTEKGKYVELRCDPISGHTALYWYRQSLGQGPEFLIYFQGTGAADDSGLPNDRFFAVRPEGSVSTLKIQRTERGDSAVYLCASSPMSGAEQYFGPGTRLTVT.

This sequence joins TRBV5-1 and TRBJ2-3; no reliable D call. Per germline, CDR1 SGHRS and CDR2 YFSETQ. The ends were cut back, 1 base at V and 1 base at J, with 10 bases in the middle. This CDR3 region has 15 residues. The CDR3 DNA sequence: TGCGCCAGCAGCTTGAGAGCCCTTGGCACAGATACGCAGTATTTT. Protein sequence: CASSLRALGTDTQYF.

The chain combines TRBV7-6 with TRBJ2-2, with D possibly being TRBD2 (6 bases). The CDR3 totals 16 residues. The ends were cut back, 2 bases at V and 6 bases at J, with 16 bases in the middle. CDR1 SGHVS and CDR2 FNYEAQ come from the germline V gene. In nucleotides, the CDR3 is TGTGCCAGCAGCTTATACAGCGGGTGGCCCGCCGGGGAGCTGTTTTTT. Translating it yields CASSLYSGWPAGELFF.

The rearrangement uses TRBV5-1 and TRBJ1-2; 8 bases align to TRBD1. In germline, CDR1 is SGHRS, CDR2 YFSETQ. V was clipped by 5 bases and J by 1 base; unmatched bases: 10. The CDR3 loop spans 16 amino acids. CDR3 protein: CASRLDRARGNYGYTF. In DNA, the CDR3 is TGCGCCAGCAGGCTGGACAGGGCACGAGGTAACTATGGCTACACCTTC.

This rearrangement joins TRBV2 to TRBJ2-3, with 9 bases identical to TRBD1. This CDR3 comprises 17 residues. Trimming at V came to 3 bases and at J to 5 bases, leaving 12 bases not matched to a gene. The germline CDR1 and CDR2 sequences are SNHLY and FYNNEI. The CDR3 DNA reads as TGTGCCAGCAGTGACACCGGGACAGGGTTTATGGAAGATACGCAGTATTTT. This gives the protein CASSDTGTGFMEDTQYF.

This chain joins TRBV4-3 and TRBJ1-4; D is perhaps TRBD1 (5 bases). The CDR3 extends over 14 amino acids. Trimming took 4 bases from V and 3 from J, leaving 9 bases between them. Germline CDR1 and CDR2: LGHNA and YSLEER. CDR3 residues: CASSRGVANEKLFF. In nucleotides, the CDR3 is TGCGCCAGCAGCCGAGGGGTAGCTAATGAAAAACTGTTTTTT.

The rearrangement uses TRBV2 and TRBJ2-1; no definite D call. CDR3 length equals 13 residues. From germline, CDR1 is SNHLY and CDR2 FYNNEI. With 8 bases removed from V and 4 bases from J, the gap between germline ends came to 12 bases. The CDR3 nucleotides are TGTGCCAGCCTACCGAACGGATACAATGAGCAGTTCTTC. Its translation: CASLPNGYNEQFF.

The chain uses TRBV19 and TRBJ2-7; D unresolved. Germline CDR1 is LNHDA and CDR2 is SQIVND (reference sequence). This CDR3 comprises 11 residues. Trimming shortened V by 4 bases and J by 3 bases, and 4 bases separated the two germline ends. CDR3 nucleotide sequence: TGTGCCAGTAGTAAAGGCTACGAGCAGTACTTC. Amino acids: CASSKGYEQYF.

The chain couples TRBV5-1 to TRBJ1-2; D is possibly TRBD1 (5 bases). There are 13 residues in the CDR3. Per the germline V gene, CDR1 is SGHRS and CDR2 is YFSETQ. Deletions cut 7 bases from V and 7 bases from J, with 17 bases between. The CDR3 nucleotides are TGCGCCAGCCGACCAACGGGGGATCTTGGCTACACCTTC. Its translation: CASRPTGDLGYTF.

The V call is TRBV6-1, the J call TRBJ1-5; D is unclear. The germline gives CDR1 MNHNS, CDR2 SASEGT. The CDR3 consists of 15 residues. The germline V and J ends were trimmed by 1 base and 6 bases, with 13 bases remaining between them. Here the CDR3 reads CASSEGGIGGQPQHF. In DNA form, the CDR3 reads TGTGCCAGCAGTGAAGGAGGGATCGGCGGTCAGCCCCAGCATTTT.

This clone was detected once. The J gene is TRBJ1-4, the V gene TRBV7-3; 8 nucleotides align to TRBD1. The CDR3 covers 15 residues. V gave up 6 bases and J gave up 5 bases; unmatched junction bases: 8. CDR1 SGHTA and CDR2 FQGTGA come from the germline V gene. CDR3: CASRFAGTGNEKLFF. The CDR3 DNA is TGTGCCAGCAGGTTCGCCGGGACAGGAAATGAAAAACTGTTTTTT.

The rearrangement uses TRBV19 and TRBJ2-7; D is undetermined. CDR1 LNHDA and CDR2 SQIVND come from the germline V gene (reference sequence). V was pared by 5 bases and J by 0 bases, with 11 bases between. This CDR3 comprises 14 residues. The chain's CDR3 is CASSLASSSYEQYF. The DNA for the CDR3 is TGTGCCAGTAGTCTGGCGTCTAGCTCCTACGAGCAGTACTTC.

The rearrangement links TRBV7-8 to TRBJ2-5; 16 bases are a match to TRBD2. The J call may be incorrect, as the DNA end agrees better with TRBJ2-7. Per the germline V gene, CDR1 is SGHVS and CDR2 is FQNEAQ. The CDR3 sequence is 18 residues long. This chain's CDR3 is CASSSQPGLAGGLNEQYF. The CDR3 nucleotides read TGTGCCAGCAGCTCACAACCGGGACTAGCGGGGGGGTTAAACGAGCAGTACTTC.